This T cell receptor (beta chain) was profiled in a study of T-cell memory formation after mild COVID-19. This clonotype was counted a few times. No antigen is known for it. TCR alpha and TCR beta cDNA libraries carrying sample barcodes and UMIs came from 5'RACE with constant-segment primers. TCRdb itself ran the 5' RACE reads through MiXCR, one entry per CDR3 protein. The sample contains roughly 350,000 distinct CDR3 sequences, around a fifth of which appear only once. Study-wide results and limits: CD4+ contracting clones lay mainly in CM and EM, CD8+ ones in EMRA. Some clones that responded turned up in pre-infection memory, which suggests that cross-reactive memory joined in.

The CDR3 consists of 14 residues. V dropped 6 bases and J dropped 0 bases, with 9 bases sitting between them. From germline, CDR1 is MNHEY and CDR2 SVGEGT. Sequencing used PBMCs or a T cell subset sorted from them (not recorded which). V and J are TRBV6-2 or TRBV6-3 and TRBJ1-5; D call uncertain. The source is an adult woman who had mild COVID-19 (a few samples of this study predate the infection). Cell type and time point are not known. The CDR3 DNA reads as TGTGCCAGCAGCCCGCGGAGTAGCAATCAGCCCCAGCATTTT. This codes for CASSPRSSNQPQHF.